These T cell receptor beta chains were read from a single sample in a study of identical twins. MiXCR, run by TCRdb on the 5' RACE reads, gives a single entry per CDR3 protein. The sample records around 550,000 distinct CDR3 sequences, around 15% being singletons. The same data also went into a second study, on yellow fever vaccine responses in identical twins.

The specimen sequenced was CD4+ T cells sorted from blood. These receptors all stem from a woman younger than 35 in good health. The CDR3 runs from the conserved cysteine through the conserved F or W. The D gene is left open where the match is weak. Rows may omit the clone size; those that give it use once, few, many or a size class.

DNA: TGTGCCATCTGCCCAGGGGGAACCTACGAGCAGTACTTC
CDR3: CAICPGGTYEQYF
D: TRBD1
J: TRBJ2-7
size: NA
V: TRBV10-3

DNA: TGCAGTGCTAGAGACAGGGGGATCGCTACCGGGGAGCTGTTTTTT
CDR3: CSARDRGIATGELFF
D: TRBD1
J: TRBJ2-2
size: NA
V: TRBV20-1

DNA: TGTGCCAGCAGTTTTAGGGCGGACTCAAACAATGAGCAGTTCTTC
CDR3: CASSFRADSNNEQFF
D: NA
J: TRBJ2-1
size: NA
V: TRBV12-3/TRBV12-4

DNA: TGTGCCAGCAGAGGGACGGGGAGCTACGAGCAGTACTTC
CDR3: CASRGTGSYEQYF
D: NA
J: TRBJ2-7
size: many
V: TRBV12-3/TRBV12-4

DNA: TGTGCCAGCAGCTCATCTAGCGGGGTAACCTACGAGCAGTACTTC
CDR3: CASSSSSGVTYEQYF
D: TRBD2
J: TRBJ2-7
size: many
V: TRBV7-8

DNA: TGTGCCAGCAGCCAAGGGGCAGGCAAAGCTTTCTTT
CDR3: CASSQGAGKAFF
D: NA
J: TRBJ1-1
size: NA
V: TRBV3-1

DNA: TGTGCCACCAGCAGAGAGGGCAGAAATAACTATGGCTACACCTTC
CDR3: CATSREGRNNYGYTF
D: NA
J: TRBJ1-2
size: few
V: TRBV15

DNA: TGTGCCAGCGGGACTAGCTCGCACAATGAGCAGTTCTTC
CDR3: CASGTSSHNEQFF
D: TRBD2
J: TRBJ2-1
size: NA
V: TRBV12-3/TRBV12-4

DNA: TGCAGCGCGGGGATCGGACTTAATCAGCCCCAGCATTTT
CDR3: CSAGIGLNQPQHF
D: NA
J: TRBJ1-5
size: NA
V: TRBV20-1

DNA: TGCGCCAGCAGCCGCGGGGGACAGCTATACAATGAGCAGTTCTTC
CDR3: CASSRGGQLYNEQFF
D: NA
J: TRBJ2-1
size: once
V: TRBV5-1

DNA: TGTGCCAGCAGTTTGGGGCGAACTCTGGGGCAACGAGTAGGCACAGATACGCAGTATTTT
CDR3: CASSLGRTLGQRVGTDTQYF
D: NA
J: TRBJ2-3
size: NA
V: TRBV12-3/TRBV12-4

DNA: TGTGCCAGCAGTTTAGACCCAAACTTTCGCAATGAGCAGTTCTTC
CDR3: CASSLDPNFRNEQFF
D: NA
J: TRBJ2-1
size: NA
V: TRBV12-3/TRBV12-4

DNA: TGCAGTGCTAGAGATCTCGGGACCCTTGCGCAGTATTTT
CDR3: CSARDLGTLAQYF
D: NA
J: TRBJ2-3
size: many
V: TRBV20-1

DNA: TGTGCCATCAGTGATTTTTCCGGGATCCAGCTGGATACGCAGTATTTT
CDR3: CAISDFSGIQLDTQYF
D: NA
J: TRBJ2-3
size: few
V: TRBV10-3

DNA: TGTGCCAGCAGCTTATCCGGGGGGACCTACGAGCAGTACTTC
CDR3: CASSLSGGTYEQYF
D: TRBD2
J: TRBJ2-7
size: few
V: TRBV7-3

DNA: TGTGCCAGTACCCGGGGACTAGCGGGAGTAGGGGATACGCAGTATTTT
CDR3: CASTRGLAGVGDTQYF
D: TRBD2
J: TRBJ2-3
size: few
V: TRBV19

DNA: TGTGCCAGCAGCGTCAAGCACAATGAGCAGTTCTTC
CDR3: CASSVKHNEQFF
D: NA
J: TRBJ2-1
size: many
V: TRBV7-8

DNA: TGTGCCAGCAGTGAGGGCAGGGAGAACACTGAAGCTTTCTTT
CDR3: CASSEGRENTEAFF
D: NA
J: TRBJ1-1
size: NA
V: TRBV2

DNA: TGTGCCAGCAGCCAAACCGGGACAACTAACTATGGCTACACCTTC
CDR3: CASSQTGTTNYGYTF
D: NA
J: TRBJ1-2
size: NA
V: TRBV3-1

DNA: TGTGCCAGCAGTGAACAGATCACAGATACGCAGTATTTT
CDR3: CASSEQITDTQYF
D: NA
J: TRBJ2-3
size: few
V: TRBV6-4

DNA: TGCAGCGTTGTTCGGCAGGGGGGCACTGAAGCTTTCTTT
CDR3: CSVVRQGGTEAFF
D: TRBD1
J: TRBJ1-1
size: few
V: TRBV29-1

DNA: TGTGCCAGCAGCGCCCGAATCAAGACTAGCGGGGGGTTAAACACCGGGGAGCTGTTTTTT
CDR3: CASSARIKTSGGLNTGELFF
D: TRBD2
J: TRBJ2-2
size: few
V: TRBV7-8

DNA: TGCAGCGTTTCTAGCGGGAGGGCCCTCAATGAGCAGTTCTTC
CDR3: CSVSSGRALNEQFF
D: TRBD2
J: TRBJ2-1
size: few
V: TRBV29-1

DNA: TGTGCCAGCACGGGGGAGGCGGCCTCTGAGCAGTTCTTC
CDR3: CASTGEAASEQFF
D: NA
J: TRBJ2-1
size: NA
V: TRBV2

DNA: TGCAGCGCCGGGGGGGGCCTCTCCCAAGAGACCCAGTACTTC
CDR3: CSAGGGLSQETQYF
D: TRBD2
J: TRBJ2-5
size: NA
V: TRBV20-1

DNA: TGCAGTGCTAGTCGTTCGCAAGAGACCCAGTACTTC
CDR3: CSASRSQETQYF
D: NA
J: TRBJ2-5
size: few
V: TRBV20-1

DNA: TGTGCCAGCACGGGGGCGGGCACCGGGGAGCTGTTTTTT
CDR3: CASTGAGTGELFF
D: NA
J: TRBJ2-2
size: NA
V: TRBV6-6

DNA: TGTGCCAGCAGCCAAGATACGGGACACCGAAGACCGTTCTTC
CDR3: CASSQDTGHRRPFF
D: NA
J: TRBJ2-1
size: NA
V: TRBV3-1

DNA: TGTGCCAGCAGCTTCGGCGGGAGTGGGGTTGAGCAGTTCTTC
CDR3: CASSFGGSGVEQFF
D: TRBD2
J: TRBJ2-1
size: NA
V: TRBV7-3

DNA: TGCGCCAGCAGACTTCCGGGACAGCCCAACACCGGGGAGCTGTTTTTT
CDR3: CASRLPGQPNTGELFF
D: TRBD1
J: TRBJ2-2
size: many
V: TRBV5-1

DNA: TGCGCCAGCAGCCCGTGGAGTAGCGGGGGTTACAATGAGCAGTTCTTC
CDR3: CASSPWSSGGYNEQFF
D: TRBD2
J: TRBJ2-1
size: NA
V: TRBV5-1

DNA: TGTGCCATCAGTGAGTCGGAGACAGGGCTCTATGGCTACACCTTC
CDR3: CAISESETGLYGYTF
D: TRBD1
J: TRBJ1-2
size: few
V: TRBV10-3

DNA: TGTGCCACCAGTGACCATGGACGGGGGGGCGGCGGGGAGCTGTTTTTT
CDR3: CATSDHGRGGGGELFF
D: TRBD2
J: TRBJ2-2
size: few
V: TRBV24-1

DNA: TGTGCCAGCAGGACCTCAGGTCCCTCGGAAAAACTGTTTTTT
CDR3: CASRTSGPSEKLFF
D: NA
J: TRBJ1-4
size: few
V: TRBV28

DNA: TGTGCCATCAGTGAGTCTGGGCGGGAGCTCGCAGATACGCAGTATTTT
CDR3: CAISESGRELADTQYF
D: TRBD2
J: TRBJ2-3
size: NA
V: TRBV10-3

DNA: TGCGCCAGCAGCCTTGGGACTAGGGCCGATACGCAGTATTTT
CDR3: CASSLGTRADTQYF
D: TRBD2
J: TRBJ2-3
size: NA
V: TRBV5-1

DNA: TGTGCCAGCAGTTCCTTTGGGGTGTTAGCCAAAAACATTCAGTACTTC
CDR3: CASSSFGVLAKNIQYF
D: NA
J: TRBJ2-4
size: NA
V: TRBV6-5

DNA: TGCAGTGCTCCTCTCGGGGCGATAAACTATGGCTACACCTTC
CDR3: CSAPLGAINYGYTF
D: NA
J: TRBJ1-2
size: NA
V: TRBV20-1

DNA: TGCAGTGCCGAACTTGGGGTGGGCTATGGCTACACCTTC
CDR3: CSAELGVGYGYTF
D: NA
J: TRBJ1-2
size: many
V: TRBV20-1

DNA: TGTGCCAGCAGCTTAGATGGTCAGGGGACACTCTACGAGCAGTACTTC
CDR3: CASSLDGQGTLYEQYF
D: NA
J: TRBJ2-7
size: NA
V: TRBV7-2

DNA: TGTGCCAGCAGCCTCAGACAGGGTAGGGACAAAAACATTCAGTACTTC
CDR3: CASSLRQGRDKNIQYF
D: TRBD1
J: TRBJ2-4
size: many
V: TRBV13

DNA: TGTGCCAGCGCCCGCGCGACCGAGCAGTACTTC
CDR3: CASARATEQYF
D: NA
J: TRBJ2-7
size: few
V: TRBV12-3/TRBV12-4

DNA: TGTGCCAGCAGCCCCACAGGGAGCCCTGAGCCCCAGCATTTT
CDR3: CASSPTGSPEPQHF
D: NA
J: TRBJ1-5
size: NA
V: TRBV14

DNA: TGCGCCAGCAGCCCAGACAGCTCCTACGAGCAGTACTTC
CDR3: CASSPDSSYEQYF
D: NA
J: TRBJ2-7
size: NA
V: TRBV5-1

DNA: TGCGCCAGCAGTGAGTCGGCGGGGAGCCATCCCTACGAGCAGTACTTC
CDR3: CASSESAGSHPYEQYF
D: NA
J: TRBJ2-7
size: few
V: TRBV10-1

DNA: TGTGCCAGCAGCTTAAGACAGGGGAGAACTAATGAAAAACTGTTTTTT
CDR3: CASSLRQGRTNEKLFF
D: TRBD1
J: TRBJ1-4
size: few
V: TRBV7-8

DNA: TGTGCCAGCAGTTTACGGGAGGGGAGCGACGAGCAGTACTTC
CDR3: CASSLREGSDEQYF
D: TRBD2
J: TRBJ2-7
size: NA
V: TRBV27

DNA: TGTGCCAGCAGTTTAGCACAGGGTGGATACGAGCAGTACTTC
CDR3: CASSLAQGGYEQYF
D: NA
J: TRBJ2-7
size: few
V: TRBV12-3/TRBV12-4